The 14 T cell receptor beta chains below come from one sample, sequenced in a study of blood T cell repertoires in COVID-19. Some clones are missing from TCRdb's copy, which holds only in-frame ones; the method was immunoSEQ multiplex PCR. The data hold some 200,000 clones, with around 90% observed a single time. The sample consisted of PBMCs or T cells enriched from blood (not recorded which). Source of these receptors: a young woman who had recovered from COVID-19.

The chain uses TRBV4-1 and TRBJ1-2; possible D gene TRBD1, 5 bases. The CDR3 spans 14 residues. Germline lookup yields CDR1 MGHRA and CDR2 YSYEKL. The ends were cut back, 3 bases at V and 4 bases at J, with 12 bases in the middle. CDR3 loop: CASSHSREGYGYTF. The CDR3 DNA reads as TGCGCCAGCAGCCATAGCAGGGAGGGCTATGGCTACACCTTC.

Only one count was recorded for this clone. The V gene is TRBV6-2 or TRBV6-3, the J gene TRBJ2-7, with D uncertain. The CDR3 totals 11 residues. V was trimmed by 2 bases and J by 6 bases, leaving 5 bases between them. Looked up from germline, CDR1 is MNHEY and CDR2 is SVGEGT. The CDR3 is CASSYGREQYF. The CDR3 DNA reads as TGTGCCAGCAGTTACGGGCGCGAGCAGTACTTC.

The chain employs TRBV20-1 and TRBJ2-1; TRBD2 agrees at 9 bases. Per the germline V gene, CDR1 is DFQATT and CDR2 is SNEGSKA (reference sequence). J lost 10 bases, V lost 3 bases, and 7 bases had no gene match. The CDR3 length is 13 residues. For the CDR3, the DNA is TGCAGTGCTAGTAAGCTAGCGGGATTCGAGCAGTTCTTC. Amino acid sequence: CSASKLAGFEQFF.

The chain is built from TRBV6-2 or TRBV6-3 and TRBJ1-5; D is unresolved. Deletions cut 6 bases from V and 7 bases from J, with 22 bases between. The germline CDR1 and CDR2 sequences are MNHEY and SVGEGT. This CDR3 has 16 amino acids. The CDR3 spells CASSHPRGFPQQPQHF. CDR3 DNA: TGTGCCAGCAGCCACCCCCGCGGGTTCCCGCAACAGCCCCAGCATTTT.

The chain couples TRBV9 to TRBJ2-5; TRBD1 is a possible D gene (6 bases). Trimming took off 1 base at V and 5 bases at J, with 15 bases between the two ends. This CDR3 region has 15 residues. CDR1 is SGDLS and CDR2 is YYNGEE in the germline V gene. The CDR3 loop is CASSVSGHLGETQYF. CDR3 bases: TGTGCCAGCAGCGTATCGGGACACCTAGGGGAGACCCAGTACTTC.

Notes on this clone: An end of the junction does not agree with germline; a read error may underlie this. The chain combines TRBV6-2 or TRBV6-3 with TRBJ2-1; 9 bases line up with TRBD1. The CDR3 sequence is 13 residues long. Per germline, CDR1 MNHEY and CDR2 SVGEGT. The CDR3 reads CASSLTGGQGSVF. The CDR3, as DNA: TGTGCCAGCAGTCTCACAGGGGGCCAGGGATCTGTCTTC.

The V gene is TRBV5-4, the J gene TRBJ2-5; D is unclear. Trimming took 2 bases from V and 0 from J, leaving 8 bases between them. Germline CDR1 and CDR2: SGHNT and YYREEE (reference sequence). The CDR3 is made up of 14 amino acids. CDR3 sequence (DNA): TGTGCCAGCAGCTTTAGAGCCCACCAAGAGACCCAGTACTTC. Translating gives CASSFRAHQETQYF.

The chain recombines TRBV30 with TRBJ2-7; D is undetermined. From germline, CDR1 is GTSNPN and CDR2 SVGIG (reference sequence). The CDR3 totals 12 residues. V was shortened by 0 bases and J by 8 bases, with 11 bases between the two germline ends. The CDR3 is CAWSVKQNQQYF. The CDR3 region has the DNA TGTGCCTGGAGTGTAAAACAAAACCAGCAGTACTTC.

The chain uses TRBV30 and TRBJ1-1, with 7 bases fitting TRBD1. The CDR3 consists of 13 residues. V was clipped by 6 bases and J by 6 bases; unmatched bases: 10. Germline V gene data show CDR1 as GTSNPN and CDR2 as SVGIG (reference sequence). In DNA, the CDR3 is TGTGCCTGTCGAAGACAGGGCAGGGCTGAAGCTTTCTTT. It is translated as CACRRQGRAEAFF.

As concerns this clone: Additional DNA sequences in this sample encode the identical CDR3. The V gene is TRBV18, the J gene TRBJ2-1; a possible D gene is TRBD1 (6 bases). V lost 0 bases and J lost 0, with 6 bases in between. Germline CDR1 and CDR2: KGHSH and LQKENI. The CDR3 runs 15 residues. DNA for the CDR3: TGTGCCAGCTCACCACCCAGGGGCTCCTACAATGAGCAGTTCTTC. It specifies CASSPPRGSYNEQFF.

The chain has TRBV5-6 and TRBJ1-1; 8 positions match TRBD1. CDR1 is SGHDT, CDR2 YYEEEE, per germline. The CDR3 has 16 amino acids. V lost 4 bases and J lost 1; bases outside the gene matches: 9. CDR3 amino acids: CASSPGTGRPNTEAFF. The CDR3, as DNA: TGTGCCAGCAGCCCGGGGACAGGTAGGCCGAACACTGAAGCTTTCTTT. Looking up the rest from reference TRBV5-6 and TRBJ1-1 gives the full variable domain: DAGVTQSPTHLIKTRGQQVTLRCSPKSGHDTVSWYQQALGQGPQFIFQYYEEEERQRGNFPDRFSGHQFPNYSSELNVNALLLGDSALYLCASSPGTGRPNTEAFFGQGTRLTVV.

This clone was found once. The gene calls are TRBV6-2 or TRBV6-3 and TRBJ1-1; TRBD1 might be the D (5 bases). Trimming took off 5 bases at V and 3 bases at J, with 31 bases between the two ends. CDR1 MNHEY and CDR2 SVGEGT come from the germline V gene. This CDR3 is 20 amino acids long. For the CDR3, the DNA is TGTGCCAGCAGTACCGGGACTGGGTCCATCTGGGGATATTTGGACACTGAAGCTTTCTTT. It codes for CASSTGTGSIWGYLDTEAFF.

V gene TRBV19 combines with J gene TRBJ2-7; the D gene is possibly TRBD1 (6 bases). CDR1 and CDR2 (germline): LNHDA, SQIVND (reference sequence). The CDR3 consists of 15 residues. V dropped 4 bases and J dropped 4 bases, with 17 bases sitting between them. The CDR3 sequence is CASSSATGTSYEQYF. CDR3 bases: TGTGCCAGTAGTAGCGCAACCGGGACATCGTACGAGCAGTACTTC.

This chain connects TRBV6-2 or TRBV6-3 to TRBJ2-1, with 7 bases identical to TRBD2. Germline V lookup: CDR1 MNHEY, CDR2 SVGEGT. Trimming at V came to 0 bases and at J to 2 bases, leaving 10 bases not matched to a gene. The CDR3 consists of 18 residues. CDR3 sequence: CASSYSRGVRGTYNEQFF. As DNA, the CDR3 is TGTGCCAGCAGTTACTCGAGAGGCGTGCGGGGGACCTACAATGAGCAGTTCTTC.